What follows are 9 T cell receptor beta chains derived from one specimen sequenced in a study of T cell responses to AZD1222 COVID-19 vaccine. Generated by immunoSEQ multiplex PCR, the TCRdb table keeps only in-frame clones and is missing some. The sample lists around 150,000 clones, 80% to 95% occurring once. The source was peripheral blood, collected 28 days after the second AZD1222 dose. These receptors originate from an adult who received the AZD1222 COVID-19 vaccine.

This clone was seen only once. The chain joins TRBV19 to TRBJ2-2, with 7 bases fitting TRBD2. Unmatched junction bases numbered 15, after V lost 6 bases and J lost 5 bases. CDR1 and CDR2 from the germline V gene are LNHDA and SQIVND (reference sequence). CDR3 length: 17 residues. CDR3 sequence: CASRPWVGGSKTGELFF. In nucleotides, the CDR3 is TGTGCCAGTAGACCCTGGGTGGGCGGGAGTAAGACCGGGGAGCTGTTTTTT. The full variable domain, rest sourced from reference TRBV19 and TRBJ2-2, is DGGITQSPKYLFRKEGQNVTLSCEQNLNHDAMYWYRQDPGQGLRLIYYSQIVNDFQKGDIAEGYSVSREKKESFPLTVTSAQKNPTAFYLCASRPWVGGSKTGELFFGEGSRLTVL.

The genes are TRBV9 and TRBJ1-1; D gene uncertain. Germline V gene data show CDR1 as SGDLS and CDR2 as YYNGEE. V shed 0 bases and J shed 1 base, with 7 bases lying between them. The length of the CDR3 is 14 residues. The CDR3 protein is CASSVDLSNTEAFF. The CDR3 DNA reads TGTGCCAGCAGCGTAGATCTTTCGAACACTGAAGCTTTCTTT.

V gene TRBV7-9 combines with J gene TRBJ1-5; D is perhaps TRBD1 (5 bases). This CDR3 comprises 15 residues. Trimming stripped 4 bases from V and 3 bases from J, with 13 bases between. Germline-derived CDR1 and CDR2 are SEHNR and FQNEAQ (reference sequence). DNA of the CDR3: TGTGCCAGCAGCTCTGGGACGGCGCTCAATCAGCCCCAGCATTTT. Amino acid sequence: CASSSGTALNQPQHF.

This chain uses TRBV10-1 with TRBJ1-5; tentatively, D is TRBD1 (6 bases). From germline, CDR1 is WNHNN and CDR2 SYGVQD (reference sequence). The CDR3 runs 20 residues. Trimming shortened V by 4 bases and J by 0 bases, and 25 bases separated the two germline ends. The CDR3, as DNA: TGCGCCAGCAGTGGTAATAAGGGACATTCGACCTTATATAGCAATCAGCCCCAGCATTTT. It translates to CASSGNKGHSTLYSNQPQHF.

The rearrangement joins TRBV6-2 or TRBV6-3 to TRBJ2-1; 13 positions match TRBD2. This CDR3 is built from 20 residues. Germline CDR1 is MNHEY and CDR2 is SVGEGT. After removal of 3 bases from V and 4 bases from J, the junction contained 15 bases not matched to a gene. The CDR3 spells CASSYSRQLGTSGTYNEQFF. The CDR3 nucleotides are TGTGCCAGCAGTTATTCAAGACAGCTAGGGACTAGCGGGACTTACAATGAGCAGTTCTTC.

V is TRBV9 and J is TRBJ2-3; D is perhaps TRBD1 or TRBD2 (5 bases each). V was pared by 4 bases and J by 2 bases, with 14 bases between. Germline CDR1 reads SGDLS; CDR2 reads YYNGEE. This CDR3 has 15 residues. The CDR3 DNA reads as TGTGCCAGCAGCCCTCTAGGGACCCACACAGATACGCAGTATTTT. Translation: CASSPLGTHTDTQYF.

This rearrangement joins TRBV4-1 to TRBJ1-3; D unclear. Germline-derived CDR1 and CDR2 are MGHRA and YSYEKL. This CDR3 is 17 amino acids long. V was shortened by 1 base and J by 0 bases, with 13 bases between the two germline ends. The CDR3 nucleotides read TGCGCCAGCAGCCAAGGACCGATCCCCCGCTCTGGAAACACCATATATTTT. Amino acid sequence: CASSQGPIPRSGNTIYF.

The rearrangement joins TRBV5-5 to TRBJ2-7; D may correspond to TRBD1 or TRBD2 (5 bases each). The length of the CDR3 is 15 residues. The germline V gene encodes CDR1 SGHKS and CDR2 YYEKEE (reference sequence). Trimming stripped 5 bases from V and 3 bases from J, with 18 bases between. The CDR3 spells CASSSPGAADYEQYF. The CDR3 DNA is TGTGCCAGCAGTTCCCCCGGGGCCGCTGACTACGAGCAGTACTTC.

To note about this clone: This same CDR3 is encoded by further DNA sequences in the sample. The rearrangement uses TRBV2 and TRBJ1-1; D not resolved. The V gene's germline CDR1 is SNHLY and CDR2 FYNNEI. V was cut by 3 bases and J by 3 bases, with 2 bases left in between. The CDR3 runs to 11 residues. The CDR3 DNA follows: TGTGCCAGCAGTGAGGACACTGAAGCTTTCTTT. It codes for CASSEDTEAFF.